These 21 T cell receptor beta chains were all obtained from the same sample, sequenced in a study of OX40 agonist ivuxolimab in advanced cancers. Libraries were built with the immunoSEQ multiplex PCR assay. This immuneACCESS table, as held by TCRdb, lists in-frame sequences with V and J called but not all clones. Of the missing ones, under half trace to an unresolved V gene in checked studies; the others have no known cause. The sample table holds roughly 89,000 clones, of which around four fifths were seen once. Of the sample, under 2% falls within the top ten clones. The sequencing here drew on CD4+ or CD8+ T cells sorted from blood, taken in a trial of the OX40 agonist ivuxolimab. These receptors all stem from an adult with an advanced solid tumor such as melanoma, head and neck, liver or kidney cancer.

The count of this clone is one. This chain joins TRBV19 and TRBJ1-5; D perhaps matches TRBD1 (5 bases). Germline assignment: CDR1 LNHDA and CDR2 SQIVND (reference sequence). Trimming stripped 4 bases from V and 4 bases from J, with 11 bases between. The CDR3 length is 14 residues. DNA of the CDR3: TGTGCCAGTAGTAGAGATGGGGGAAATCAGCCCCAGCATTTT. Translated, it gives CASSRDGGNQPQHF.

Written as DNA, the CDR3 is TGCGCCAGCAGCCAAGCCGCCAGGGTTCTCTACGAGCAGTACTTC. It translates to CASSQAARVLYEQYF. V is TRBV4-1 and J is TRBJ2-7; the D gene is possibly TRBD1 (5 bases). V was shortened by 1 base and J by 3 bases, with 13 bases between the two germline ends. The germline gives CDR1 MGHRA, CDR2 YSYEKL. The CDR3 has 15 residues.

The chain recombines TRBV5-6 with TRBJ2-3; no clear D gene. V was clipped by 2 bases and J by 5 bases, with 12 bases between them. Germline V CDR1 and CDR2: SGHDT, YYEEEE. The CDR3 sequence is 14 residues long. CDR3 in amino acids: CASSLGGSRDTQYF. The CDR3 DNA reads TGTGCCAGCAGCTTAGGTGGGTCGAGAGATACGCAGTATTTT.

The chain couples TRBV6-1 to TRBJ1-1; no clear D gene. The CDR3 runs 15 residues. The germline V gene encodes CDR1 MNHNS and CDR2 SASEGT. V was clipped by 4 bases and J by 1 base, with 13 bases between them. The CDR3 spells CASSGSELGNTEAFF. The CDR3, as DNA: TGTGCCAGCAGTGGATCCGAACTGGGGAACACTGAAGCTTTCTTT.

The rearrangement joins TRBV6-5 to TRBJ2-2; unclear D gene. The germline CDR1 and CDR2 sequences are MNHEY and SVGAGI. Trimming took 0 bases from V and 7 from J, leaving 15 bases between them. CDR3 length: 16 residues. CDR3 loop: CASSYSSEGSSGELFF. The CDR3 DNA sequence: TGTGCCAGCAGTTACTCGTCAGAAGGCTCGAGCGGGGAGCTGTTTTTT.

The chain links TRBV2 to TRBJ2-3, with 8 bases matching TRBD2. Germline V gives CDR1 SNHLY, CDR2 FYNNEI. CDR3 length equals 17 residues. V gave up 3 bases and J gave up 5 bases; unmatched junction bases: 13. CDR3 nucleotides: TGTGCCAGCAGTGAGGTCGGGGGGGCAAATGGTGGAGATACGCAGTATTTT. It encodes CASSEVGGANGGDTQYF.

The chain carries TRBV7-2 and TRBJ2-3, with 7 nucleotides matching TRBD1. CDR1 SGHTA and CDR2 FQGNSA come from the germline V gene. The CDR3 sequence is 16 residues long. The trim removed 5 bases at V and 0 bases at J, leaving 8 bases unmatched. CDR3 sequence: CASSPGGHSSTDTQYF. For the CDR3, the DNA is TGTGCCAGCAGCCCAGGGGGACACTCTAGCACAGATACGCAGTATTTT.

In its sample, this clone was seen a few times. This chain uses TRBV2 with TRBJ2-5, with D maybe TRBD2 (6 bases). Trimming removed 7 bases at V and 3 bases at J, with 6 bases between. Germline V gives CDR1 SNHLY, CDR2 FYNNEI. The CDR3 length is 11 residues. The CDR3 loop reads CASTGEETQYF. CDR3 bases: TGTGCCAGCACGGGGGAAGAGACCCAGTACTTC. The full variable domain, completed using reference TRBV2 and TRBJ2-5, is EPEVTQTPSHQVTQMGQEVILRCVPISNHLYFYWYRQILGQKVEFLVSFYNNEISEKSEIFDDQFSVERPDGSNFTLKIRSTKLEDSAMYFCASTGEETQYFGPGTRLLVL.

This sequence joins TRBV20-1 and TRBJ2-5; D unclear. In germline, CDR1 is DFQATT, CDR2 SNEGSKA (reference sequence). The CDR3 spans 11 residues. Trimming removed 5 bases from V and 5 bases from J, with 9 bases in between. The CDR3 coding sequence is TGCAGTGCTGGTCCACCGGAGACCCAGTACTTC. The encoded protein is CSAGPPETQYF.

CDR3 nucleotide sequence: TGTGCCAGTAGTTTTGGCACCTTTAACAATCAGCCCCAGCATTTT. Protein: CASSFGTFNNQPQHF. The V gene is TRBV19, the J gene TRBJ1-5; no definite D call. V was cut by 5 bases and J by 3 bases, with 14 bases left in between. This CDR3 is built from 15 residues. CDR1 is LNHDA and CDR2 is SQIVND in the germline V gene (reference sequence).

This clone was detected only a few times. The chain joins TRBV9 to TRBJ2-5, with D possibly matching TRBD2 (7 bases). V lost 4 bases and J lost 5, with 15 bases in between. The CDR3 totals 14 residues. Germline V gene lookup returns CDR1 SGDLS and CDR2 YYNGEE. The CDR3 loop is CASSPRGAQETQYF. The CDR3 nucleotides read TGTGCCAGCAGCCCCCGGGGGGCTCAGGAGACCCAGTACTTC. Full variable domain (outside the CDR3, taken from reference TRBV9 and TRBJ2-5): DSGVTQTPKHLITATGQRVTLRCSPRSGDLSVYWYQQSLDQGLQFLIQYYNGEERAKGNILERFSAQQFPDLHSELNLSSLELGDSALYFCASSPRGAQETQYFGPGTRLLVL.

Here the CDR3 reads CASSEQLSYEQYF. The CDR3 nucleotides are TGTGCCAGCAGTGAACAGCTTTCCTACGAGCAGTACTTC. The gene calls are TRBV6-1 and TRBJ2-7; D is unresolved. Germline CDR1 is MNHNS and CDR2 is SASEGT. The CDR3 length is 13 residues. Trimming shortened V by 2 bases and J by 1 base, and 6 bases separated the two germline ends.

CDR3 coding DNA: TGTGCCAGTAGCATCCGGGACGGAGCCTACGAGCAGTACTTC. It specifies CASSIRDGAYEQYF. The V call is TRBV19, the J call TRBJ2-7; either TRBD1 or TRBD2 may supply D (5 bases each). V lost 6 bases, J lost 2 bases, and 14 bases lay in between. The germline CDR1 and CDR2 sequences are LNHDA and SQIVND (reference sequence). This CDR3 contains 14 residues.

This chain links TRBV7-9 with TRBJ1-4; D gene unclear. The germline V gene encodes CDR1 SEHNR and CDR2 FQNEAQ (reference sequence). The CDR3 spans 14 residues. Trimming took off 1 base at V and 5 bases at J, with 8 bases between the two ends. CDR3 nucleotide sequence: TGTGCCAGCAGCTTAGACGGATACAATGAAAAACTGTTTTTT. Residues: CASSLDGYNEKLFF.

V and J are TRBV18 and TRBJ1-1; possible D gene TRBD1, 5 bases. There are 14 residues in the CDR3. The germline V and J ends were trimmed by 3 bases and 7 bases, with 15 bases remaining between them. From germline, CDR1 is KGHSH and CDR2 LQKENI. Here the CDR3 DNA reads TGTGCCAGCTCACCCCGGGGGGAAGGAAGTGAAGCTTTCTTT. It encodes CASSPRGEGSEAFF.

The rearrangement uses TRBV6-1 and TRBJ1-1; D perhaps matches TRBD1 (6 bases). The CDR3 spans 13 residues. Germline V gene data show CDR1 as MNHNS and CDR2 as SASEGT. Between the trimmed V and J ends, which lost 6 bases and 6 bases, there was a span of 14 bases. The CDR3 DNA follows: TGTGCCAGCAGGTTACAGGGTAGCTCTGAAGCTTTCTTT. It encodes CASRLQGSSEAFF.

This chain links TRBV7-9 with TRBJ1-4; D possibly corresponds to TRBD1 (6 bases). This CDR3 has 15 amino acids. Germline V gene sequence: CDR1 SEHNR, CDR2 FQNEAQ (reference sequence). V was trimmed by 0 bases and J by 7 bases, leaving 12 bases between them. The CDR3 sequence is CASSLALGGGEKLFF. CDR3 nucleotides: TGTGCCAGCAGCTTAGCGCTAGGGGGAGGTGAAAAACTGTTTTTT.

The chain carries TRBV5-1 and TRBJ2-7; TRBD1 aligns across 7 bases. CDR1 is SGHRS, CDR2 YFSETQ, per germline. This CDR3 contains 16 residues. V was clipped by 0 bases and J by 4 bases; unmatched bases: 10. CDR3 amino acids: CASSLDVLGRGYEQYF. CDR3 DNA: TGCGCCAGCAGCTTGGATGTTTTAGGCAGGGGGTACGAGCAGTACTTC.

V is TRBV7-3 and J is TRBJ2-2, with 8 bases identical to TRBD2. V was pared by 1 base and J by 6 bases, with 7 bases of the junction left unmatched. The germline gives CDR1 SGHTA, CDR2 FQGTGA. The CDR3 extends over 16 amino acids. The CDR3 reads CASSLIGGVGAGELFF. DNA for the CDR3: TGTGCCAGCAGCTTAATCGGGGGGGTAGGCGCCGGGGAGCTGTTTTTT.

This chain links TRBV28 with TRBJ2-2; 7 bases agree with TRBD2. Germline values: CDR1 MDHEN, CDR2 SYDVKM. This CDR3 spans 15 amino acids. V gave up 2 bases and J gave up 6 bases; unmatched junction bases: 6. The CDR3 DNA reads as TGTGCCAGCAGTTTAATCGGGGGGTTGGCCGGGGAGCTGTTTTTT. Its translation is CASSLIGGLAGELFF.

The chain joins TRBV29-1 to TRBJ2-5; 8 bases line up with TRBD1. Germline-derived CDR1 and CDR2 are SQVTM and ANQGSEA. V shed 6 bases and J 4 bases; nucleotides not matched to a gene: 10. This CDR3 is 14 amino acids long. The DNA of the CDR3 is TGCAGCGTGCCCAGGACAGGGAGGACAGAGACCCAGTACTTC. It translates to CSVPRTGRTETQYF.